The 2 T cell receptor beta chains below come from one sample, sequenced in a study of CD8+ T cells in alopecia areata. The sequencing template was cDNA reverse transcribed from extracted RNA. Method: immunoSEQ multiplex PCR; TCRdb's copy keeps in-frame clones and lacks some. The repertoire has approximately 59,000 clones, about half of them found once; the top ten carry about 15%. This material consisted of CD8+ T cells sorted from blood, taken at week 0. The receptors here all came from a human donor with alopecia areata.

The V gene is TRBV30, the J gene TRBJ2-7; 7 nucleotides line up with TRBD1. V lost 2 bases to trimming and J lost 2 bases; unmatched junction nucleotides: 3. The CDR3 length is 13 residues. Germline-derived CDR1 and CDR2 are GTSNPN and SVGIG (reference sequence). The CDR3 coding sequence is TGTGCCTGGAGTTCGGGGACAGCCTACGAGCAGTACTTC. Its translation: CAWSSGTAYEQYF.

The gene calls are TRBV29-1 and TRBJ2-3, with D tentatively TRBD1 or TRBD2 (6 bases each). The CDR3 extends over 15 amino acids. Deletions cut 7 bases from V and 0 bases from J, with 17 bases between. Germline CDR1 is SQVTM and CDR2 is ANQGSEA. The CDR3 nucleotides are TGCAGCGGGCGGGACACGGCTTCTAGCACAGATACGCAGTATTTT. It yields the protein CSGRDTASSTDTQYF.